The entry below gives a single T cell receptor beta chain sequence along with its context. The CDR3 consists of 16 residues. Germline loops: CDR1 SGHDT, CDR2 YYEEEE. Trimming shortened V by 0 bases and J by 3 bases, and 16 bases separated the two germline ends. Sequencing used immunoSEQ multiplex PCR; TCRdb keeps in-frame clones, though not all of them. The sample includes 70,000 or so clones, approximately 90% of them seen just once. This specimen belongs to a study of blood T cell repertoires in COVID-19. Study-wide context: Some COVID-19 samples were acute and others convalescent; all came from the United States, Italy and Spain.

The sample taken for sequencing was peripheral blood. The J gene is TRBJ2-7, the V gene TRBV5-6, with D perhaps matching TRBD1 (5 bases). This TCR was recovered from a woman older than 75 with active COVID-19. In nucleotides, the CDR3 is TGTGCCAGCAGCTTGGCAGGGTCTCCGAACTACTACGAGCAGTACTTC. It yields the protein CASSLAGSPNYYEQYF.